The 9 T cell receptor beta chains reported below all come from one sample, sequenced in a study of blood T cell repertoires in COVID-19 (dated by TCRdb to between 2020 and 2021). Receptor amplification or capture employed the immunoSEQ multiplex PCR assay. This is the immuneACCESS table as TCRdb keeps it, with only in-frame sequences that have V and J called. A part of the clones is gone; compared with another copy, unresolved V genes explain less than half, and the rest is unexplained. For this sample there are approximately 250,000 clones; about four fifths appear just once. The top ten clones comprise over 1.5% of the sample. The sample was peripheral blood. All receptors derive from a woman aged 40 to 49 who had recovered from COVID-19.

The chain joins TRBV5-1 to TRBJ2-1, with TRBD1 matching 7 bases. This CDR3 spans 15 amino acids. Trimming at V came to 4 bases and at J to 4 bases, leaving 8 bases not matched to a gene. The germline V gene encodes CDR1 SGHRS and CDR2 YFSETQ. The CDR3 DNA sequence: TGCGCCAGCAGCGCGACCGGGACAGAGTACAATGAGCAGTTCTTC. Translated, it gives CASSATGTEYNEQFF.

The chain employs TRBV9 and TRBJ2-5; TRBD1 might be the D (5 bases). Trimming pared 0 bases from V and 2 bases from J, leaving 11 bases between. CDR3 length: 15 residues. CDR1 and CDR2 from the germline V gene are SGDLS and YYNGEE. The CDR3 here is CASSVGGRAQETQYF. DNA for the CDR3: TGTGCCAGCAGCGTAGGTGGCAGGGCGCAAGAGACCCAGTACTTC.

The rearrangement joins TRBV7-9 to TRBJ1-5; possible D gene TRBD1, 5 bases. Germline values: CDR1 SEHNR, CDR2 FQNEAQ (reference sequence). V was cut by 4 bases and J by 7 bases, with 11 bases left in between. There are 13 residues in the CDR3. The CDR3: CASSWGGEQPQHF. The CDR3 nucleotides are TGTGCCAGCAGCTGGGGGGGGGAGCAGCCCCAGCATTTT.

J is TRBJ2-2 and V is TRBV12-3 or TRBV12-4; D perhaps matches TRBD1 (5 bases). Trimming pared 6 bases from V and 4 bases from J, leaving 9 bases between. This CDR3 spans 13 amino acids. CDR3 bases: TGTGCCAGCAGAACCGACAGCACCGGGGAGCTGTTTTTT. This sequence encodes CASRTDSTGELFF.

This rearrangement joins TRBV3-1 (or the pseudogene TRBV3-2) to TRBJ1-6; no firm D call. This CDR3 is built from 12 residues. From germline, CDR1 is LGHDT and CDR2 YNNKEL (reference sequence). Trimming left V 4 bases short and J 8 bases short, with 6 bases between. The CDR3 region is CASSLRDSPLHF. In DNA form, the CDR3 reads TGTGCCAGCAGCCTGAGGGATTCACCCCTCCACTTT.

The chain joins TRBV3-1 (or the pseudogene TRBV3-2) to TRBJ1-2, with 8 bases fitting TRBD1. Germline V lookup: CDR1 LGHDT, CDR2 YNNKEL (reference sequence). V was clipped by 3 bases and J by 6 bases; unmatched bases: 9. The CDR3 has 15 amino acids. CDR3 loop: CASSHERTGRNGYTF. For the CDR3, the DNA is TGTGCCAGCAGCCACGAGAGGACAGGGCGTAATGGCTACACCTTC.

The rearrangement uses TRBV27 and TRBJ2-1; TRBD2 is a possible D gene (5 bases). The CDR3 has 15 amino acids. Germline V gene sequence: CDR1 MNHEY, CDR2 SMNVEV (reference sequence). Trimming took 4 bases from V and 6 from J, leaving 16 bases between them. CDR3 protein: CASSSDAGQTNEQFF. The DNA of the CDR3 is TGTGCCAGCAGTTCCGATGCGGGTCAGACCAATGAGCAGTTCTTC.

The gene calls are TRBV5-4 and TRBJ2-4; a possible D gene is TRBD1 (6 bases). This CDR3 spans 18 amino acids. Germline V lookup: CDR1 SGHNT, CDR2 YYREEE (reference sequence). V was trimmed by 4 bases and J by 2 bases, leaving 22 bases between them. This CDR3 is CASSAIRGMGPSKNIQYF. The CDR3 nucleotides read TGTGCCAGCAGCGCTATCAGGGGAATGGGGCCTTCCAAAAACATTCAGTACTTC. The entire variable domain, with the rest obtained from reference TRBV5-4 and TRBJ2-4, is as follows: ETGVTQSPTHLIKTRGQQVTLRCSSQSGHNTVSWYQQALGQGPQFIFQYYREEENGRGNFPPRFSGLQFPNYSSELNVNALELDDSALYLCASSAIRGMGPSKNIQYFGAGTRLSVL.

V usage is TRBV28 and J usage is TRBJ2-7; 7 positions match TRBD2. CDR1 and CDR2 from the germline V gene are MDHEN and SYDVKM. CDR3 length equals 15 residues. V shed 4 bases and J 0 bases; nucleotides not matched to a gene: 6. CDR3 DNA: TGTGCCAGCAGTTCCCAGGGACTAAACTCCTACGAGCAGTACTTC. This gives the protein CASSSQGLNSYEQYF.